This is a list of T cell receptor beta chains from one sample in a study of long-term antiretroviral therapy in people with HIV. Method: immunoSEQ multiplex PCR; TCRdb's copy keeps in-frame clones and lacks some. Of 35,000 to 40,000 clones listed, 85% to 95% are singletons. This material consisted of unsorted PBMCs, taken 4.1 years after starting antiretroviral therapy. Receptors originate from a woman aged 50 to 60 with HIV. Each CDR3 is given with its conserved first and last residue. The D gene is left open where the match is weak. Size is stated for part of the rows, as once, few or many counts, or as a class when the clone is expanded.

16	NA	TRBV5-6	NA	TRBJ2-2	CASSSWDRANTGELFF	TGTGCCAGCAGCTCTTGGGATAGAGCGAACACCGGGGAGCTGTTTTTT
15	NA	TRBV5-6	TRBD1	TRBJ2-3	CASSQRAGGRGTQYF	TGTGCCAGCAGCCAAAGGGCAGGGGGCCGAGGGACGCAGTATTTT
12	NA	TRBV2	NA	TRBJ1-2	CASREQSYGYTF	TGTGCCAGCAGGGAGCAGTCCTATGGCTACACCTTC
15	NA	TRBV5-1	NA	TRBJ1-2	CASSLLGTGDYGYTF	TGCGCCAGCAGCTTGTTAGGGACGGGGGACTATGGCTACACCTTC
16	few	TRBV28	NA	TRBJ1-6	CASSRLDLSINSPLHF	TGTGCCAGCAGCCGCCTCGATCTCAGCATTAATTCACCCCTCCACTTT
16	once	TRBV19	NA	TRBJ2-3	CASRTRAGGFADTQYF	TGTGCCAGTAGGACCCGGGCAGGGGGGTTCGCAGATACGCAGTATTTT
13	NA	TRBV19	NA	TRBJ1-2	CASSVDTYYGYTF	TGTGCCAGTAGTGTTGACACATACTATGGCTACACCTTC
13	NA	TRBV19	NA	TRBJ1-1	CASSIVSNTEAFF	TGTGCCAGTAGTATAGTATCAAACACTGAAGCTTTCTTT
15	NA	TRBV7-9	TRBD1	TRBJ2-7	CASSARDRVTYEQYF	TGTGCCAGCAGCGCCCGGGACAGGGTGACCTACGAGCAGTACTTC
13	NA	TRBV7-2	NA	TRBJ2-7	CASSLGPSYEQYF	TGTGCCAGCAGCCTCGGCCCTTCCTACGAGCAGTACTTC
15	NA	TRBV6-5	NA	TRBJ1-3	CASSYSREAGNTIYF	TGTGCCAGCAGTTACTCCCGCGAGGCTGGAAACACCATATATTTT
16	NA	TRBV5-1	TRBD1	TRBJ2-2	CASSAPGQGGTGELFF	TGCGCCAGCAGCGCACCGGGACAGGGGGGCACCGGGGAGCTGTTTTTT
16	NA	TRBV7-8	NA	TRBJ2-2	CASSLASGGNTGELFF	TGTGCCAGCAGCTTAGCATCCGGGGGGAACACCGGGGAGCTGTTTTTT
15	once	TRBV11-2	NA	TRBJ1-4	CASSLMGGTNEKLFF	TGTGCCAGCAGCTTGATGGGGGGAACTAATGAAAAACTGTTTTTT
13	NA	TRBV5-4	NA	TRBJ1-2	CASSSERLYGYTF	TGTGCCAGCAGCTCCGAGCGGCTCTATGGCTACACCTTC
15	NA	TRBV6-1	NA	TRBJ1-1	CASSENRQTNTEAFF	TGTGCCAGCAGTGAAAACCGGCAGACCAACACTGAAGCTTTCTTT
13	NA	TRBV5-4	NA	TRBJ2-5	CASSRGAQETQYF	TGTGCCAGCAGTCGGGGGGCCCAAGAGACCCAGTACTTC
14	NA	TRBV6-1	NA	TRBJ2-3	CASTEWGSTDTQYF	TGTGCCAGCACAGAGTGGGGGAGCACAGATACGCAGTATTTT
13	NA	TRBV6-6	NA	TRBJ2-1	CATTPGAANEQFF	TGTGCCACCACGCCAGGGGCGGCCAATGAGCAGTTCTTC
14	NA	TRBV6-5	TRBD1	TRBJ1-1	CASSYNRGWTEAFF	TGTGCCAGCAGTTACAACAGGGGGTGGACTGAAGCTTTCTTT
14	NA	TRBV5-1	TRBD1	TRBJ1-4	CASSLEGQERKLFF	TGCGCCAGCAGCTTGGAGGGACAGGAGAGAAAACTGTTTTTT
15	NA	TRBV2	TRBD1	TRBJ1-2	CASSAMGQTNYGYTF	TGTGCCAGCAGCGCTATGGGACAGACTAACTATGGCTACACCTTC
16	NA	TRBV5-1	TRBD1	TRBJ1-2	CASSLAAGQGFLGYTF	TGCGCCAGCAGCTTGGCAGCCGGACAGGGGTTTCTTGGCTACACCTTC
13	NA	TRBV30	TRBD1	TRBJ2-7	CAWSVPGGDEQYF	TGTGCCTGGAGTGTACCAGGGGGTGACGAGCAGTACTTC
15	NA	TRBV14	NA	TRBJ2-7	CASSFDTGNLYEQYF	TGTGCCAGCAGCTTTGACACGGGGAATCTCTACGAGCAGTACTTC
15	NA	TRBV11-2	NA	TRBJ2-5	CASSLVGGPLETQYF	TGTGCCAGCAGCTTAGTGGGGGGGCCTCTTGAGACCCAGTACTTC
14	NA	TRBV5-8	NA	TRBJ1-1	CASSLGFPSTEAFF	TGTGCCAGCAGCTTGGGCTTCCCAAGCACTGAAGCTTTCTTT
14	once	TRBV7-9	NA	TRBJ1-5	CASSTTGNNQPQHF	TGTGCCAGCAGCACTACAGGTAACAATCAGCCCCAGCATTTT
14	NA	TRBV15	NA	TRBJ2-7	CATSRVTGSYEQYF	TGTGCCACCAGCAGAGTAACAGGCTCCTACGAGCAGTACTTC
13	NA	TRBV27	TRBD1	TRBJ2-6	CASSQQGVNVLTF	TGTGCCAGCAGTCAACAGGGGGTCAACGTCCTGACTTTC
15	few	TRBV6-1	TRBD1	TRBJ1-1	CASSEGIPGQDKAFF	TGTGCCAGCAGTGAAGGAATACCGGGACAGGACAAAGCTTTCTTT
14	NA	TRBV27	TRBD1	TRBJ2-7	CASSSGTGRSEQYF	TGTGCCAGCAGTTCCGGGACAGGCCGGAGCGAGCAGTACTTC
12	NA	TRBV29-1	TRBD1	TRBJ1-2	CSVATGGHGYTF	TGCAGCGTGGCGACAGGGGGACATGGCTACACCTTC
14	NA	TRBV7-9	TRBD1	TRBJ1-4	CASGNRGRIEKLFF	TGTGCCAGCGGAAACAGGGGGCGAATTGAAAAACTGTTTTTT
15	NA	TRBV5-8	NA	TRBJ1-4	CASSSPGQSREKLFF	TGTGCCAGCAGCTCGCCGGGACAATCACGTGAAAAACTGTTTTTT
19	NA	TRBV5-4	TRBD2	TRBJ2-2	CASSLGGRSGGRNTGELFF	TGTGCCAGCAGCTTGGGTGGGCGAAGCGGGGGTCGCAACACCGGGGAGCTGTTTTTT
14	NA	TRBV6-1	NA	TRBJ1-1	CASSGLVRVDEAFF	TGTGCCAGCAGTGGCCTGGTAAGAGTAGATGAAGCTTTCTTT
16	NA	TRBV7-8	NA	TRBJ2-7	CASTGPQAGVFYEQYF	TGTGCCAGCACCGGACCCCAGGCTGGGGTCTTCTACGAGCAGTACTTC
16	once	TRBV5-1	NA	TRBJ1-4	CASSLAEASPREKLFF	TGCGCCAGCAGCTTGGCTGAGGCCAGCCCCAGAGAAAAACTGTTTTTT
14	NA	TRBV25-1	NA	TRBJ1-3	CASSEYTAGNTIYF	TGTGCCAGCAGTGAATACACAGCTGGAAACACCATATATTTT
15	NA	TRBV12-5	NA	TRBJ1-3	CASGLIRNSGNTIYF	TGTGCTAGTGGTTTGATCCGTAACTCTGGAAACACCATATATTTT
15	NA	TRBV10-3	NA	TRBJ1-1	CAISQGALTNTEAFF	TGTGCCATCAGCCAAGGGGCATTAACGAACACTGAAGCTTTCTTT
16	NA	TRBV28	TRBD1	TRBJ1-5	CASSTTGQGGIQPQHF	TGTGCCAGCAGTACTACTGGACAGGGTGGAATTCAGCCCCAGCATTTT
15	NA	TRBV5-6	NA	TRBJ1-5	CASSYGGPSNQPQHF	TGTGCCAGCAGCTACGGGGGGCCTAGCAATCAGCCCCAGCATTTT
14	NA	TRBV7-9	NA	TRBJ1-1	CASSLSHSNTEAFF	TGTGCCAGCAGCTTATCCCACTCCAACACTGAAGCTTTCTTT
15	NA	TRBV5-1	TRBD1	TRBJ2-1	CASSLQGVRYNEQFF	TGCGCCAGCAGCCTCCAGGGGGTGAGGTACAATGAGCAGTTCTTC
18	NA	TRBV7-9	TRBD2	TRBJ2-3	CASSLIVRLAGDTDTQYF	TGTGCCAGCAGCTTAATCGTCAGACTAGCGGGGGACACAGATACGCAGTATTTT
16	NA	TRBV27	TRBD1	TRBJ1-6	CASRTGQREINSPLHF	TGTGCCAGCAGGACGGGACAGCGAGAAATTAATTCACCCCTCCACTTT